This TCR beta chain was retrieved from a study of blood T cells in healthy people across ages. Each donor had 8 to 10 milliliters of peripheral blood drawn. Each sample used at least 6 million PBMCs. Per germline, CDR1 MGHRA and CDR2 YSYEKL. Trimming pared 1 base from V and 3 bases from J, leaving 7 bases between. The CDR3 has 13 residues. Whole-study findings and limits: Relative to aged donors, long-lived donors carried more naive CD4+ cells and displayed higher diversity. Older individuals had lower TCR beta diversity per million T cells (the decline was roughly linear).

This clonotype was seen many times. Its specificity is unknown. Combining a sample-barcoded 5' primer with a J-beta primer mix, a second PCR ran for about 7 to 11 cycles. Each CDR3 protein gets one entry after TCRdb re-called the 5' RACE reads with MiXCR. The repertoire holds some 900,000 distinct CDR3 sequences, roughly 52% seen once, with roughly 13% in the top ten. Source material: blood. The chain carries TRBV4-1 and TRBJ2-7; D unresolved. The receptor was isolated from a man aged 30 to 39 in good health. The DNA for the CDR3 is TGCGCCAGCAGCCAAGTTGTGGGCTACGAGCAGTACTTC. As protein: CASSQVVGYEQYF.